A single TCR beta chain is shown here with its context. These data come from a study of technical replicates of blood from several donors. Using immunoSEQ multiplex PCR, the repertoire was profiled, and TCRdb retains in-frame clones only, with some absent. Of tens of thousands of clones listed, nearly 98% are singletons. The length of the CDR3 is 14 residues. Germline V gene data show CDR1 as SSHAT and CDR2 as FNYEAQ (reference sequence). Trimming cost V 5 bases and J 0 bases, with 8 bases left between them. V and J are TRBV7-7 and TRBJ1-3, with a weak D call TRBD1 (5 bases). The sequence came from a human donor in good health. Input material: T cells isolated from PBMCs. This CDR3 reads CASSDQGSGNTIYF. The DNA of the CDR3 is TGTGCCAGCAGCGACCAGGGCTCTGGAAACACCATATATTTT. Combining the CDR3 with reference TRBV7-7 and TRBJ1-3 gives the whole variable domain GAGVSQSPRYKVTKRGQDVTLRCDPISSHATLYWYQQALGQGPEFLTYFNYEAQPDKSGLPSDRFSAERPEGSISTLTIQRTEQRDSAMYRCASSDQGSGNTIYFGEGSWLTVV.